These 2 T cell receptor beta chains share one sample of origin, sequenced in a study of T cell responses to AZD1222 COVID-19 vaccine. TCRdb's copy holds only in-frame clones and misses some; the assay was immunoSEQ multiplex PCR. The sample has 100,000 or so clones; 89% are singletons. Sequencing used peripheral blood, obtained 28 days after the second AZD1222 dose. The receptors originated from an adult who received the AZD1222 COVID-19 vaccine.

The genes are TRBV30 and TRBJ2-6; D is uncertain. The CDR3 length is 13 residues. Germline CDR1 GTSNPN, CDR2 SVGIG (reference sequence). V dropped 2 bases and J dropped 1 base, with 3 bases sitting between them. The CDR3 loop is CAWSSSGANVLTF. The CDR3 DNA reads TGTGCCTGGAGTAGTTCTGGGGCCAACGTCCTGACTTTC.

This rearrangement joins TRBV12-2 to TRBJ2-1; the table's D call, TRBD2, was not checked against the DNA. TRBV12-2 is annotated as a pseudogene. CDR3 length: 15 amino acids. The DNA of the CDR3 is TGTGCAAGTAAAAACGGGTGGCCGAGAAGGAATGAGCAGTTCTTC. It specifies CASKNGWPRRNEQFF.